A selection of T cell receptor beta chains follows, all from one sample in a study of blood T cells in healthy people across ages. TCRdb used MiXCR to reprocess the 5' RACE reads, holding one entry per CDR3 protein. This sample carries roughly 1,800,000 distinct CDR3 sequences, about 50% of them seen once, and the ten largest clones take approximately 2%. The specimen was blood. All receptors come from a woman aged 40 to 50 in good health. Each CDR3 is given with its conserved first and last residue. A D gene is named only where the DNA matches it firmly. Rows give clone size only sometimes, using once, few, many, or a class for an expanded clone.

CASTGVFDDGYTF | TGTGCCAGCACTGGGGTTTTTGACGATGGCTACACCTTC | . | . | TRBJ1-2 | TRBV2
CASSFETGRSYEQYF | TGTGCCAGCAGTTTCGAGACAGGGCGCTCCTACGAGCAGTACTTC | . | TRBD1 | TRBJ2-7 | TRBV27
CASTTTRQGANTEAFF | TGTGCCAGCACAACTACGAGACAGGGGGCCAATACTGAAGCTTTCTTT | once | TRBD1 | TRBJ1-1 | TRBV27
CASSQALGKLDEQYF | TGCGCCAGCAGCCAAGCCCTGGGCAAACTCGACGAGCAGTACTTC | . | . | TRBJ2-7 | TRBV4-3
CASNYGQGTEETQYF | TGTGCCAGCAACTACGGACAGGGGACGGAAGAGACCCAGTACTTC | . | TRBD1 | TRBJ2-5 | TRBV6-2/TRBV6-3
CSARRLAGGPRNEQFF | TGCAGTGCTAGAAGACTAGCGGGGGGCCCTAGGAATGAGCAGTTCTTC | . | TRBD2 | TRBJ2-1 | TRBV20-1
CASSLGNTQYF | TGTGCCAGCAGCTTAGGGAATACGCAGTATTTT | many | . | TRBJ2-3 | TRBV12-3/TRBV12-4
CASSNSRDHLRGYTF | TGTGCCAGCAGTAATTCCCGGGACCACCTAAGAGGCTACACCTTC | once | . | TRBJ1-2 | TRBV6-5
CASSYIRGFGTGANVLTF | TGTGCCAGCAGTTACATACGGGGCTTTGGCACTGGGGCCAACGTCCTGACTTTC | few | . | TRBJ2-6 | TRBV6-2/TRBV6-3
CSARTASSYEQYF | TGCAGTGCTAGGACAGCAAGCTCCTACGAGCAGTACTTC | . | . | TRBJ2-7 | TRBV20-1
CSARARSTDTQYF | TGCAGTGCTAGAGCCAGGAGCACAGATACGCAGTATTTT | . | . | TRBJ2-3 | TRBV20-1
CAISDSLAGPEETQYF | TGTGCCATCAGTGATTCACTAGCGGGACCCGAAGAGACCCAGTACTTC | few | TRBD2 | TRBJ2-5 | TRBV10-3
CASSGPGQGNYGYTF | TGTGCCAGCAGTGGACCGGGACAGGGAAACTATGGCTACACCTTC | . | TRBD1 | TRBJ1-2 | TRBV6-5
CASTPRRRGSTDTQYF | TGTGCCAGCACCCCTCGTCGTAGGGGGAGCACAGATACGCAGTATTTT | . | . | TRBJ2-3 | TRBV7-2
CSARGENSPLHF | TGCAGTGCTAGAGGAGAGAATTCACCCCTCCACTTT | few | . | TRBJ1-6 | TRBV20-1
CASSPWRDQPQHF | TGTGCCAGCAGCCCGTGGAGGGACCAGCCCCAGCATTTT | . | . | TRBJ1-5 | TRBV7-2
CSARATREETQYF | TGCAGTGCTAGAGCCACTAGGGAAGAGACCCAGTACTTC | few | . | TRBJ2-5 | TRBV20-1
CASSQDLVNQPQHF | TGCGCCAGCAGCCAAGATCTGGTGAATCAGCCCCAGCATTTT | . | . | TRBJ1-5 | TRBV4-3
CASSLEYGTDTQYF | TGTGCCAGCAGCTTAGAGTACGGCACAGATACGCAGTATTTT | few | . | TRBJ2-3 | TRBV11-1
CASSPAGEADTQYF | TGTGCCAGCAGCCCAGCCGGGGAGGCAGATACGCAGTATTTT | . | . | TRBJ2-3 | TRBV7-9
CASSLVAPSMDTQYF | TGCGCCAGCAGCTTGGTGGCACCCTCCATGGATACGCAGTATTTT | . | . | TRBJ2-3 | TRBV5-1
CATTTGYEQFF | TGTGCCACAACAACAGGGTACGAGCAGTTCTTC | . | . | TRBJ2-1 | TRBV6-2/TRBV6-3
CASSSGANQPQHF | TGTGCCAGCAGCTCCGGGGCGAATCAGCCCCAGCATTTT | . | . | TRBJ1-5 | TRBV7-3
CASSQDGGREAFF | TGCGCCAGCAGCCAAGATGGGGGACGGGAAGCTTTCTTT | . | . | TRBJ1-1 | TRBV4-3
CASSLYLPDTQYF | TGTGCCAGCAGCTTGTACCTCCCAGACACGCAGTATTTT | . | . | TRBJ2-3 | TRBV5-6
CSALIEVYNEQFF | TGCAGTGCCCTGATAGAGGTGTACAATGAGCAGTTCTTC | . | . | TRBJ2-1 | TRBV20-1
CASSQVVGLKETQYF | TGTGCCAGCAGCCAAGTGGTTGGTTTGAAAGAGACCCAGTACTTC | . | . | TRBJ2-5 | TRBV4-2
CASSLGGQAVETQYF | TGTGCCAGCAGCTTAGGGGGGCAGGCCGTAGAGACCCAGTACTTC | few | . | TRBJ2-5 | TRBV7-2
CASSWQLRGSDEQFF | TGTGCCAGCAGTTGGCAGCTTCGGGGGTCAGATGAGCAGTTCTTC | . | . | TRBJ2-1 | TRBV28
CSGYSGRGWETQYF | TGCAGTGGCTATTCGGGTAGGGGATGGGAGACCCAGTACTTC | . | . | TRBJ2-5 | TRBV20-1
CSARDPFYEQYF | TGCAGTGCTAGAGATCCCTTTTACGAGCAGTACTTC | few | . | TRBJ2-7 | TRBV20-1
CASSVSKTSFNEQFF | TGCGCCAGCAGCGTATCCAAGACGTCTTTCAATGAGCAGTTCTTC | once | . | TRBJ2-1 | TRBV10-2
CASSSPTGTHYGYTF | TGTGCCAGCAGCTCGCCGACAGGGACACACTATGGCTACACCTTC | few | TRBD1 | TRBJ1-2 | TRBV7-9
CASSYPSGLGTGRSGANVLTF | TGTGCCAGCAGTTACCCCTCCGGTCTTGGGACAGGGAGGTCTGGGGCCAACGTCCTGACTTTC | few | TRBD1 | TRBJ2-6 | TRBV6-2/TRBV6-3
CASSLRPGTLEQFF | TGTGCCAGCAGCTTACGTCCCGGGACACTTGAGCAGTTCTTC | . | . | TRBJ2-1 | TRBV13
CASSVGQGLGNSPLHF | TGTGCCAGCAGCGTAGGACAGGGGCTCGGTAATTCACCCCTCCACTTT | . | TRBD1 | TRBJ1-6 | TRBV9
CASSTMDRNNEQFF | TGTGCCAGCAGTACCATGGACAGGAACAATGAGCAGTTCTTC | . | TRBD1 | TRBJ2-1 | TRBV6-2/TRBV6-3
CSARSGRNTGELFF | TGCAGCGCAAGAAGCGGCAGAAACACCGGGGAGCTGTTTTTT | . | . | TRBJ2-2 | TRBV29-1
CASSQKGGTQYF | TGCGCCAGCAGCCAGAAAGGGGGTACGCAGTATTTT | few | . | TRBJ2-3 | TRBV4-3
CSAERPSQNEQFF | TGCAGTGCGGAGAGGCCTTCTCAGAATGAGCAGTTCTTC | few | . | TRBJ2-1 | TRBV20-1
CASSADGMGFYEQYF | TGTGCCAGCAGCGCGGACGGGATGGGGTTCTACGAGCAGTACTTC | . | . | TRBJ2-7 | TRBV5-4
CASSLENDSPLHF | TGTGCCAGCAGCCTAGAGAATGATTCACCCCTCCACTTT | . | . | TRBJ1-6 | TRBV7-2
CSVEQYQETQYF | TGCAGCGTTGAACAGTACCAAGAGACCCAGTACTTC | few | . | TRBJ2-5 | TRBV29-1
CASSQFPPPPGTRTTQYF | TGTGCCAGCAGCCAATTTCCCCCTCCACCCGGGACTAGGACTACGCAGTATTTT | . | TRBD2 | TRBJ2-3 | TRBV14
CASSLVGGGRHYEQYF | TGTGCCAGCAGCTTAGTAGGAGGCGGGCGACACTACGAGCAGTACTTC | . | . | TRBJ2-7 | TRBV7-2
CASSLTEWLSEETQYF | TGTGCCAGCAGTTTAACCGAGTGGCTTTCGGAAGAGACCCAGTACTTC | . | . | TRBJ2-5 | TRBV7-8
CASSVSRGTEAFF | TGTGCCAGCAGTGTATCAAGGGGCACTGAAGCTTTCTTT | . | . | TRBJ1-1 | TRBV27
CASRTGTGPMYQETQYF | TGCGCCAGCAGGACCGGGACAGGGCCGATGTACCAAGAGACCCAGTACTTC | . | TRBD1 | TRBJ2-5 | TRBV5-1
CASINAQGSTEAFF | TGTGCCAGTATCAACGCACAGGGTAGCACTGAAGCTTTCTTT | . | . | TRBJ1-1 | TRBV5-5
CASSLTAGGSETQYF | TGTGCCAGCAGCTTAACCGCAGGGGGCTCAGAGACCCAGTACTTC | . | TRBD1 | TRBJ2-5 | TRBV7-9
CASSQLLAVPQYF | TGCGCCAGCAGCCAACTTTTAGCAGTCCCGCAGTATTTT | few | . | TRBJ2-3 | TRBV4-3
CASSRPPGGTQYF | TGCGCCAGCAGTAGGCCGCCGGGCGGGACGCAGTATTTT | once | . | TRBJ2-3 | TRBV10-2
CSAGELGTSGRGDTQYF | TGCAGTGCTGGAGAATTGGGGACTAGCGGGCGGGGAGATACGCAGTATTTT | once | TRBD2 | TRBJ2-3 | TRBV20-1
CASSHRILQADTQYF | TGCGCCAGCAGCCATCGGATTCTTCAAGCAGATACGCAGTATTTT | . | . | TRBJ2-3 | TRBV4-1
CSAQNPTGPNYGYTF | TGCAGTGCTCAAAACCCGACAGGGCCTAACTATGGCTACACCTTC | few | TRBD1 | TRBJ1-2 | TRBV20-1
CASSQEGWGMNTEAFF | TGCGCCAGCAGCCAAGAGGGGTGGGGGATGAACACTGAAGCTTTCTTT | once | . | TRBJ1-1 | TRBV4-1
CSSTGFYGYTF | TGCAGCTCAACAGGGTTCTATGGCTACACCTTC | few | . | TRBJ1-2 | TRBV29-1
CASSTPGTDSTDTQYF | TGTGCCAGCAGCACCCCCGGGACAGACAGCACAGATACGCAGTATTTT | . | TRBD1 | TRBJ2-3 | TRBV9
CASSLLPTGELFF | TGTGCCAGCAGTTTATTGCCCACCGGGGAGCTGTTTTTT | few | . | TRBJ2-2 | TRBV28
CASSVSGRVGQPQHF | TGTGCCAGCAGCGTTAGCGGCAGGGTGGGTCAGCCCCAGCATTTT | . | . | TRBJ1-5 | TRBV7-2